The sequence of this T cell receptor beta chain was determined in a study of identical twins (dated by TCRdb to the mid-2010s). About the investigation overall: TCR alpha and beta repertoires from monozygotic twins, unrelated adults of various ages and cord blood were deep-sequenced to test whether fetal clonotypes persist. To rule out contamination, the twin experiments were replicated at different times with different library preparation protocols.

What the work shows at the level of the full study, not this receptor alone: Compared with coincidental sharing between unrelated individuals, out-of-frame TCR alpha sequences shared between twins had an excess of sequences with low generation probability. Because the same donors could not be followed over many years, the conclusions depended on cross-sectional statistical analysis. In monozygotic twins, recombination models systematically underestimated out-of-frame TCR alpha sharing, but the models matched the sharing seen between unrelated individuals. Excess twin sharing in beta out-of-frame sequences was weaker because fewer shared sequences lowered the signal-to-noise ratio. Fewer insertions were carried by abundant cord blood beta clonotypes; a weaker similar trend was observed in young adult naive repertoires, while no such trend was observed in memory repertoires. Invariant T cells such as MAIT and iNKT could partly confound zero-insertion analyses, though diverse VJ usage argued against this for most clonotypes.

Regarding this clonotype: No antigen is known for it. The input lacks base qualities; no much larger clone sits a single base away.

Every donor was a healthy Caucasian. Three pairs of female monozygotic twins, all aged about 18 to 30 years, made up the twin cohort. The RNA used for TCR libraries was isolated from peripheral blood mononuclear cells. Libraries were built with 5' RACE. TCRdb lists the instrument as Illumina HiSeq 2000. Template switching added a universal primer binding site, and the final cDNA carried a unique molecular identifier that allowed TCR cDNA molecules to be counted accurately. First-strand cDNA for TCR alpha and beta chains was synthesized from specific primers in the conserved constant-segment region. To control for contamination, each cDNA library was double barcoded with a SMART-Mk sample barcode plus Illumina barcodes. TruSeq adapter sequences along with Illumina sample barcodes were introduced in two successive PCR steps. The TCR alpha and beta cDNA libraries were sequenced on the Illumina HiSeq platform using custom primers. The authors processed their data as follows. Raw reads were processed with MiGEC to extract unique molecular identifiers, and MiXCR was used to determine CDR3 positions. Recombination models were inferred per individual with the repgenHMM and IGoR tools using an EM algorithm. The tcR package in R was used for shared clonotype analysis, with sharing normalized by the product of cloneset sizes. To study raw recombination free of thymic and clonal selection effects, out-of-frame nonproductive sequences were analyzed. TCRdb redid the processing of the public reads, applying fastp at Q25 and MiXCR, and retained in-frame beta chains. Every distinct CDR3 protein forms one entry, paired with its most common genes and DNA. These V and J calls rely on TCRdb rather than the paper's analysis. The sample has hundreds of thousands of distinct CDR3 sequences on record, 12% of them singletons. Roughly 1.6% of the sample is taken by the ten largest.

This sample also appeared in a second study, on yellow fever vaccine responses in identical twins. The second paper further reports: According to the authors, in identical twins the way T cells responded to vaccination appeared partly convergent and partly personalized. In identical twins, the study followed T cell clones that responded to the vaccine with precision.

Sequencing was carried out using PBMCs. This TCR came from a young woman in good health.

CDR3 protein: CSVPTTSGLSYNEQFF. The DNA sequence is given as TGCAGCGTTCCAACTACTAGCGGCCTCTCCTACAATGAGCAGTTCTTC. The chain is encoded by TRBV29-1 joined to TRBJ2-1; TRBD2 fits 8 bases in the junction. Germline trimming amounts to 5 bases on V and 0 bases on J, with 9 as the count of junction bases outside the gene matches. CDR1 SQVTM and CDR2 ANQGSEA are derived from the germline V gene. Counted from cysteine to phenylalanine, this CDR3 has 16 amino acids. The DNA shown is the 48-base CDR3, in frame from base 1.